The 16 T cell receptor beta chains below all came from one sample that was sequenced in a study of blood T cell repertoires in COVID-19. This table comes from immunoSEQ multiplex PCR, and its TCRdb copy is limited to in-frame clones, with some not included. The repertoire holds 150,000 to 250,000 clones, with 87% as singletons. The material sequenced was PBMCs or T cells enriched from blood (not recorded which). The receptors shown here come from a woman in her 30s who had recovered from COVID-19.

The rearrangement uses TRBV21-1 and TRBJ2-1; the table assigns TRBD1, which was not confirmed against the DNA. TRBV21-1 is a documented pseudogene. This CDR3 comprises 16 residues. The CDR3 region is CASSKGQTGVNNEQFF. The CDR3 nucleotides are TGTGCCAGCAGCAAAGGCCAGACAGGAGTCAACAATGAGCAGTTCTTC.

DNA of the CDR3: TGTGCCAGCAGTCGGGACAGCTGGATGACCGGGGAGCTGTTTTTT. This sequence encodes CASSRDSWMTGELFF. V usage is TRBV6-5 and J usage is TRBJ2-2; 7 bases match TRBD1. With V trimmed by 5 bases and J by 5 bases, 8 bases remained unmatched. The germline gives CDR1 MNHEY, CDR2 SVGAGI. The CDR3 runs to 15 residues.

The CDR3 coding sequence is TGTGCCACCAGCCCAGACAGGAGGCCTAATCAGCCCCAGCATTTT. Amino acids: CATSPDRRPNQPQHF. The J gene is TRBJ1-5, the V gene TRBV15, with a weak D call TRBD1 (6 bases). The V end was cut by 5 bases, the J end by 4 bases, with 15 bases between. The germline CDR1 and CDR2 sequences are LNHNV and YYDKDF (reference sequence). The CDR3 spans 15 residues.

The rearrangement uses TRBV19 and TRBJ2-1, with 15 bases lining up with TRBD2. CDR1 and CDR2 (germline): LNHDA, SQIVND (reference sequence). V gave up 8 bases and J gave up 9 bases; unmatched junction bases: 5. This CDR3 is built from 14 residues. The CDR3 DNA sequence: TGTGCCAGTGGGGGACTAGCGGGAGGAGGTGAGCAGTTCTTC. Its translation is CASGGLAGGGEQFF.

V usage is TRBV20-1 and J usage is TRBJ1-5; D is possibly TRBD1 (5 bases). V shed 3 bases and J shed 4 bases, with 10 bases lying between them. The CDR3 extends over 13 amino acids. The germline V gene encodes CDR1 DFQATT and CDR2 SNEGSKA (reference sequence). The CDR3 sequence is CSASEDNNQPQHF. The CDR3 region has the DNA TGCAGTGCTAGTGAGGACAATAATCAGCCCCAGCATTTT.

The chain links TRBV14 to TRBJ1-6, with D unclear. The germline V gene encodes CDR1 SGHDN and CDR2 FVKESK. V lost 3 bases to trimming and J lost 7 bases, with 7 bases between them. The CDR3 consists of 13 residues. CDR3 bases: TGTGCCAGCAGCCAGGCCAGGAATTCACCCCTCCACTTT. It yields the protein CASSQARNSPLHF.

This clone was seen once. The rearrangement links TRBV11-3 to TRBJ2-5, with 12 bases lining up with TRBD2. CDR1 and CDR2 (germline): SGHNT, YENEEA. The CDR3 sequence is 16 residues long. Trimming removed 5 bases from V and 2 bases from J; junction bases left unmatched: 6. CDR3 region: CASSMTSGGDQETQYF. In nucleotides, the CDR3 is TGTGCCAGCAGCATGACTAGCGGGGGAGATCAAGAGACCCAGTACTTC.

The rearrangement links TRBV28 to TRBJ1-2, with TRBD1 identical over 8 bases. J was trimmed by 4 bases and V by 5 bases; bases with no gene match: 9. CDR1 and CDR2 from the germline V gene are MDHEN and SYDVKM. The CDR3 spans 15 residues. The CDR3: CASSPPRQGFYGYTF. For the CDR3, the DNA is TGTGCCAGCAGTCCCCCCCGACAGGGGTTCTATGGCTACACCTTC.

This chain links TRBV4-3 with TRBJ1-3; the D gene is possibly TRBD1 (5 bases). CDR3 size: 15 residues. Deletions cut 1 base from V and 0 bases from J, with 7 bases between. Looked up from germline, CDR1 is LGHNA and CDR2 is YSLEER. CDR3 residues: CASSQGDSSGNTIYF. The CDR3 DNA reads TGCGCCAGCAGCCAAGGTGACAGCTCTGGAAACACCATATATTTT.

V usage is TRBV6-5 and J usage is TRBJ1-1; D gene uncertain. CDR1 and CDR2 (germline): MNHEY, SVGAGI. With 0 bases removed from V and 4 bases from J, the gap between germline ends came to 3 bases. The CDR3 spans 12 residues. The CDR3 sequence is CASSYSATEAFF. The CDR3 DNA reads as TGTGCCAGCAGTTACTCGGCCACTGAAGCTTTCTTT.

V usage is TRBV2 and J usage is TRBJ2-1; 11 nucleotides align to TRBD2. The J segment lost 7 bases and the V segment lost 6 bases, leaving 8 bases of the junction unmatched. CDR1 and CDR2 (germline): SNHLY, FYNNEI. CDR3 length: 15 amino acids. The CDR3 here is CASRVLAGERNEQFF. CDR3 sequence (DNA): TGTGCCAGCAGGGTACTAGCGGGAGAGAGGAATGAGCAGTTCTTC.

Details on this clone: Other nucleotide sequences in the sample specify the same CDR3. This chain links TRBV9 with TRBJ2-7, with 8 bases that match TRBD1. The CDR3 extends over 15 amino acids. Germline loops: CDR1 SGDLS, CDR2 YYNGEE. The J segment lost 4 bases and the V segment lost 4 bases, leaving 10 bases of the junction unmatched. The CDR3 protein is CASSYGQGSSYEQYF. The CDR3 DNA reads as TGTGCCAGCAGCTATGGACAGGGAAGCTCTTACGAGCAGTACTTC.

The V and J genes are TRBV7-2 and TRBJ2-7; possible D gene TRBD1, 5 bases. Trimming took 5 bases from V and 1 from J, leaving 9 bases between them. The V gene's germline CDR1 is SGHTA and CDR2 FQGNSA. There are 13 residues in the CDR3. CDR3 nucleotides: TGTGCCAGCAGCCGTCAGGGATCCTACGAGCAGTACTTC. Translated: CASSRQGSYEQYF. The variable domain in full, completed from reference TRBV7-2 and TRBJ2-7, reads GAGVSQSPSNKVTEKGKDVELRCDPISGHTALYWYRQSLGQGLEFLIYFQGNSAPDKSGLPSDRFSAERTGGSVSTLTIQRTQQEDSAVYLCASSRQGSYEQYFGPGTRLTVT.

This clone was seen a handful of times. CDR3 DNA sequence: TGTGCCAGCAGCTTCGGGACTGTCACTGAAGCTTTCTTT. This sequence encodes CASSFGTVTEAFF. The chain uses TRBV7-6 and TRBJ1-1, with D perhaps matching TRBD1 (5 bases). In germline, CDR1 is SGHVS, CDR2 FNYEAQ. The CDR3 runs 13 residues. V lost 3 bases, J lost 4 bases, and 9 bases lay in between.

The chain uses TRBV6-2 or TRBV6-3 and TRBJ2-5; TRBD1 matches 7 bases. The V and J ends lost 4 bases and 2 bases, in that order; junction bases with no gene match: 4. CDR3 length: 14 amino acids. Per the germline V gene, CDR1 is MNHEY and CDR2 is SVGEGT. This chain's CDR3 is CASSFTGVQETQYF. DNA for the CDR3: TGTGCCAGCAGTTTTACAGGGGTACAAGAGACCCAGTACTTC.

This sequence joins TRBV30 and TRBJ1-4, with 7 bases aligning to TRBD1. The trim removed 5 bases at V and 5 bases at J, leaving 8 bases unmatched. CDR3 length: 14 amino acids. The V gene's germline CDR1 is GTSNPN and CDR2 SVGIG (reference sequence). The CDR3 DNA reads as TGTGCCTGGCAAAAGGACAGGACCAATGAAAAACTGTTTTTT. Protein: CAWQKDRTNEKLFF.